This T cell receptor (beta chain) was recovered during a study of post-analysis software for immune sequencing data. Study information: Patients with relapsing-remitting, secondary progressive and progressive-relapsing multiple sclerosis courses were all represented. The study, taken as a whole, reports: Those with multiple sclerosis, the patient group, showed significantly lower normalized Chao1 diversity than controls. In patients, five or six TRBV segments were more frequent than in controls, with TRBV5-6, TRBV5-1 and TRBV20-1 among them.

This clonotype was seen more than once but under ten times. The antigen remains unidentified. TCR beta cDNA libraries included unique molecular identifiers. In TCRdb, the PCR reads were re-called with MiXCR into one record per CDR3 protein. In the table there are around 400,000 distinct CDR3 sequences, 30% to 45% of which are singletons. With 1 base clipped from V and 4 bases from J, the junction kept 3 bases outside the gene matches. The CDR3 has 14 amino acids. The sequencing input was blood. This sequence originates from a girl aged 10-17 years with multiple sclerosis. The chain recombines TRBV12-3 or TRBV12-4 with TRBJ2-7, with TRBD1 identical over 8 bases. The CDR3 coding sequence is TGTGCCAGCAGTTTAGGGACAGGGTGGTACGAGCAGTACTTC. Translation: CASSLGTGWYEQYF.